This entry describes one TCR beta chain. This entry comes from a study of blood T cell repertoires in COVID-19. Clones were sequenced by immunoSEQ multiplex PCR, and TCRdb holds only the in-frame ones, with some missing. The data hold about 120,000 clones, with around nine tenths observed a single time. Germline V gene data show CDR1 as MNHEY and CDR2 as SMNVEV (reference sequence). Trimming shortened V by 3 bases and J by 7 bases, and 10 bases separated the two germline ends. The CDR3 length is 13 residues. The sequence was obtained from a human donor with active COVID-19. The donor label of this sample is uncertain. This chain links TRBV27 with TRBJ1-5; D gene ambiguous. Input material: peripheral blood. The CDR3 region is CASSFRGRQPQHF. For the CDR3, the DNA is TGTGCCAGCAGTTTTCGCGGGCGACAGCCCCAGCATTTT.